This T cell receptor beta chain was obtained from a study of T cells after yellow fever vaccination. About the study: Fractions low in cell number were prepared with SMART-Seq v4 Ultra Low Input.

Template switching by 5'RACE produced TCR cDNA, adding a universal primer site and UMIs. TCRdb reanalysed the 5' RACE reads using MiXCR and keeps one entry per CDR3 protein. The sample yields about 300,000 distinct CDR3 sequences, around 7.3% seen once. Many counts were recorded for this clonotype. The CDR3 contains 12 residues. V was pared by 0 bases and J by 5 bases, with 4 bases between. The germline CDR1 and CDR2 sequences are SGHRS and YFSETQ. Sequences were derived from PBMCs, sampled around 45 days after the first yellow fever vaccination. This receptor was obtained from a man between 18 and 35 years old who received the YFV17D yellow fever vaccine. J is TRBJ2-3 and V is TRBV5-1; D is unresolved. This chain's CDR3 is CASSLDLDTQYF. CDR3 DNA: TGCGCCAGCAGCTTGGATCTAGATACGCAGTATTTT.